This T cell receptor (beta chain) was documented in a study of PD-L1 blockade in urothelial cancer. On the study more broadly: Patients' atezolizumab regimen, 1,200 mg intravenously every 3 weeks, began in the mid-2010s.

This table comes from immunoSEQ multiplex PCR, and its TCRdb copy is limited to in-frame clones, with some not included. The table includes about 46,000 clones, under 85% detected once. The time point: peripheral blood 6 weeks after treatment start. The CDR3 has 15 residues. Germline CDR1 reads SGHRS; CDR2 reads YFSETQ. V was pared by 1 base and J by 5 bases, with 5 bases of the junction left unmatched. Only one count was recorded for this clone. The rearrangement links TRBV5-1 to TRBJ1-4; 7 nucleotides align to TRBD1. This TCR came from a man aged 50-60 years with urothelial cancer. Here the sequenced sample was PBMCs, taken around atezolizumab (anti-PD-L1) treatment. Here the CDR3 DNA reads TGCGCCAGCAGCTTGTTGGGACAGCCAAATGAAAAACTGTTTTTT. Its protein product is CASSLLGQPNEKLFF.